The T cell receptor beta chain described here comes from a study of OX40 agonist ivuxolimab in advanced cancers. Study summary: The group had a mean age of about 60 years, ranged from roughly 23 to 85, and was less than 85% male.

Profiled with immunoSEQ multiplex PCR; TCRdb holds only in-frame clones, not every one. Altogether tens of thousands of clones are present, about 86% being singletons, with the ten largest covering approximately 0.8%. The germline gives CDR1 SGHNT, CDR2 YENEEA. V lost 5 bases to trimming and J lost 4 bases; unmatched junction nucleotides: 6. CDR3 length: 16 amino acids. This receptor was taken from an adult with an advanced solid tumor such as melanoma, head and neck, liver or kidney cancer. This material consisted of CD4+ or CD8+ T cells sorted from blood, taken in a trial of the OX40 agonist ivuxolimab. The V call is TRBV11-3, the J call TRBJ2-2; 11 nucleotides agree with TRBD1. CDR3 nucleotide sequence: TGTGCCAGCAGCCCTGGACAGGGGGCCTTCACCGGGGAGCTGTTTTTT. It translates to CASSPGQGAFTGELFF.